This T cell receptor (beta chain) was captured in a study of human T cells and chemical hapten exposure. At the level of the study: From small differences in pooled library volume came most of the variation in per-sample TCR yields.

Time point of the sample: patch test 2, 6 weeks after DPC sensitization. As to treatment: therapeutic diphenylcyclopropenone sensitization with weekly scalp DPC. From the RACE reads, TCRdb called clonotypes with MiXCR, one entry per CDR3 protein. The sample carries roughly 150,000 distinct CDR3 sequences, roughly 12% recorded once. CDR1 is SEHNR and CDR2 is FQNEAQ in the germline V gene (reference sequence). The CDR3 is 13 amino acids. Trimming took off 6 bases at V and 8 bases at J, with 13 bases between the two ends. Broader study findings: TCRs exceeding 1 in 1000 frequency stayed unchanged with DPC sensitization.

This clonotype was seen a handful of times. Its antigen is unknown. The chain links TRBV7-9 to TRBJ1-4; no clear D. The receptor was isolated from a woman in her forties or fifties with alopecia areata. Some clones in this sample may be carry-over from other donors' samples. Sequenced here: whole blood, sampled in connection with sensitization to the hapten diphenylcyclopropenone (DPC). The CDR3 DNA reads TGTGCCAGCAGTTCTCCAACGGGCGAAAAACTGTTTTTT. This encodes CASSSPTGEKLFF.